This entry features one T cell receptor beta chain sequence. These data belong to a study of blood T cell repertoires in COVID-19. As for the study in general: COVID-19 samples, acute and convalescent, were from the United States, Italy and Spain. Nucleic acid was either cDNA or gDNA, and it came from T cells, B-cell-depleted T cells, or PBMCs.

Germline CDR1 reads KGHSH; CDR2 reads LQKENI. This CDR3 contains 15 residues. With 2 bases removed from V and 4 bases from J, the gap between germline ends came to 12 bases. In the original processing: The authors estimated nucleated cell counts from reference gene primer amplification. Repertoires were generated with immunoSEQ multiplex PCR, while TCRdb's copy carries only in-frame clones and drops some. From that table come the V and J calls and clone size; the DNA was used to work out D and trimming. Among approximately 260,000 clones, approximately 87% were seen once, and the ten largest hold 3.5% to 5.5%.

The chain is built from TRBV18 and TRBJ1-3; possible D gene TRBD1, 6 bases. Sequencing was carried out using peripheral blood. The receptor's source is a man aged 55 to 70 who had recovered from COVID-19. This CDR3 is CASSPGQRQGNTIYF. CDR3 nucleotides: TGTGCCAGCTCACCAGGACAGAGACAAGGAAACACCATATATTTT.